The 9 T cell receptor beta chains below come from one sample, sequenced in a study of T cells after yellow fever vaccination. Via MiXCR, TCRdb re-called the 5' RACE reads, giving one row per CDR3 protein. There are about 230,000 distinct CDR3 sequences in the sample; approximately 6.3% occur only once, and 1% to 1.2% lies in the top ten. This specimen was CD4+ T cells sorted from PBMCs, taken on the day of the yellow fever booster vaccination. These receptors were taken from a man between 25 and 39 years old who received the YFV17D yellow fever vaccine.

The rearrangement uses TRBV12-3 or TRBV12-4 and TRBJ1-3, with D uncertain. This CDR3 has 11 amino acids. V lost 4 bases and J 6 bases, leaving 4 bases between the germline ends. CDR3 residues: CASSSENTIYF. CDR3 sequence (DNA): TGTGCCAGCAGTTCGGAAAACACCATATATTTT.

The chain uses TRBV20-1 and TRBJ2-3, with a tentative D call TRBD2 (6 bases). The ends were cut back, 1 base at V and 8 bases at J, with 25 bases in the middle. CDR3 length: 17 amino acids. From germline, CDR1 is DFQATT and CDR2 SNEGSKA (reference sequence). CDR3 sequence: CSARGRSSVRVEGTQYF. CDR3 sequence (DNA): TGCAGTGCTAGAGGGCGGTCTAGCGTTAGAGTGGAGGGTACGCAGTATTTT.

V gene TRBV20-1 combines with J gene TRBJ2-7; D not resolved. Per the germline V gene, CDR1 is DFQATT and CDR2 is SNEGSKA (reference sequence). The V end lost 0 bases, the J end lost 4 bases, and 10 bases lay between the germline ends. The length of the CDR3 is 13 residues. The CDR3 nucleotides read TGCAGTGCTAGAGATGTGCGGCCATACGAGCAGTACTTC. This gives the protein CSARDVRPYEQYF.

This clonotype was observed many times. One end of the junction is discordant with germline, which a read error may explain. The rearrangement links TRBV4-3 to TRBJ2-3, with 9 bases fitting TRBD1. This CDR3 spans 14 amino acids. Looked up from germline, CDR1 is LGHNA and CDR2 is YSLEER. The CDR3 DNA is TGTGCCAGCTCACAGGACAGGGGTACAGATACGCAGTATTTT. It specifies CASSQDRGTDTQYF.

The rearrangement uses TRBV20-1 and TRBJ2-1; 9 nucleotides match TRBD2. This CDR3 comprises 15 residues. The germline V gene encodes CDR1 DFQATT and CDR2 SNEGSKA (reference sequence). V shed 4 bases and J 4 bases; nucleotides not matched to a gene: 8. This CDR3 is CSATPGTSPYNEQFF. The CDR3 DNA follows: TGCAGTGCTACCCCTGGGACTAGCCCTTACAATGAGCAGTTCTTC.

There are a few counts of this clonotype. This chain connects TRBV11-2 to TRBJ2-5, with 16 bases identical to TRBD2. The CDR3 is 18 amino acids. Germline V gene lookup returns CDR1 SGHAT and CDR2 FQNNGV. Trimming took 1 base from V and 4 from J; bases not matched to a gene: 6. The CDR3 region has the DNA TGTGCCAGCAGCTTAGTCGGGACTAGCGGGAGGGAGGCAGAGACCCAGTACTTC. It codes for CASSLVGTSGREAETQYF.

The chain uses TRBV20-1 and TRBJ1-2; D is possibly TRBD1 (5 bases). Per germline, CDR1 DFQATT and CDR2 SNEGSKA (reference sequence). Trimming removed 6 bases from V and 10 bases from J, with 18 bases in between. This CDR3 has 12 residues. CDR3 residues: CSARGMGRLYTF. In nucleotides, the CDR3 is TGCAGTGCGAGGGGCATGGGACGGCTCTACACCTTC.

In this sample, this clonotype turned up a few times. The V call is TRBV6-5, the J call TRBJ2-1; no reliable D call. The CDR3 totals 14 residues. The germline V and J ends were trimmed by 0 bases and 6 bases, with 9 bases remaining between them. From germline, CDR1 is MNHEY and CDR2 SVGAGI. CDR3 nucleotides: TGTGCCAGCAGTTACTCGAGGAGTTCCAATGAGCAGTTCTTC. The encoded protein is CASSYSRSSNEQFF.

Only a few counts were recorded for this clonotype. This sequence joins TRBV5-1 and TRBJ2-1; 12 bases agree with TRBD2. This CDR3 spans 16 amino acids. CDR1 is SGHRS and CDR2 is YFSETQ in the germline V gene. The J segment lost 8 bases and the V segment lost 2 bases, leaving 8 bases of the junction unmatched. The CDR3 nucleotides are TGCGCCAGCAGCTTTGGGCGACTAGCGGGAGTAGATGAGCAGTTCTTC. It codes for CASSFGRLAGVDEQFF.